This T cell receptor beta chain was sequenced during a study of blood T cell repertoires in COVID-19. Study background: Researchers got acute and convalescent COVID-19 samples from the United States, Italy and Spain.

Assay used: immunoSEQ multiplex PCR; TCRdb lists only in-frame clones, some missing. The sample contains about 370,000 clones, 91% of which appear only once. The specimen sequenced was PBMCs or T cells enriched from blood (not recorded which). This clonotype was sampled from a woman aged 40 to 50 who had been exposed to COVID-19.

In DNA, the CDR3 is TGTGCCAGCAGTAGGACAGGGGGCGACACCGGGGAGCTGTTTTTT. Translating it yields CASSRTGGDTGELFF. This chain uses TRBV2 with TRBJ2-2, with 11 bases matching TRBD1. CDR1 and CDR2 from the germline V gene are SNHLY and FYNNEI. The length of the CDR3 is 15 residues. Trimming cost V 5 bases and J 3 bases; bases outside gene matches: 2.